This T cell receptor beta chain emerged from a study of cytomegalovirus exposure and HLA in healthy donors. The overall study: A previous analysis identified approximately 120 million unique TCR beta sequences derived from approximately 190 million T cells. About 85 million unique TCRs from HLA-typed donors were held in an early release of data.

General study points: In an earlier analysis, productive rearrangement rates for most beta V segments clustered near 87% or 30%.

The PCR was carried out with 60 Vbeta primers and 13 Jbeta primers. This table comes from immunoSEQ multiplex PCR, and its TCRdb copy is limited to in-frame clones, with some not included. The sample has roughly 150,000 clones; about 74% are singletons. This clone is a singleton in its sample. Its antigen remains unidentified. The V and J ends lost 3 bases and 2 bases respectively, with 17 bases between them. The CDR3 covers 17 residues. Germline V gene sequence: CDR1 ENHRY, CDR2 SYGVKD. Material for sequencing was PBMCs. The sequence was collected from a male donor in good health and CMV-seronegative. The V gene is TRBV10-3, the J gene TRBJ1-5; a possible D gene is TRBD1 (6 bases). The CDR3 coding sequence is TGTGCCATCAGTGAACGGGGGGGCAAGGGTGGCAATCAGCCCCAGCATTTT. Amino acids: CAISERGGKGGNQPQHF.